The TCR beta chain under discussion was sequenced for a study of T-cell reconstitution after alpha-beta-depleted transplantation in children. In this sample, this clonotype turned up many times. Unique molecular identifiers were built into the TCRbeta library. TCRdb independently ran MiXCR on the PCR reads; one entry per CDR3 protein. The data show approximately 350,000 distinct CDR3 sequences, with about 14% seen just once and 4% to 5.5% held by the top ten. This receptor was taken from a human donor who donated a stem cell graft to a child with Fanconi anemia. Material: PBMCs, obtained from the stem cell graft.

The CDR3 region is CASSSRDRATGELFF. DNA for the CDR3: TGTGCCAGCAGTTCCCGGGACAGGGCTACCGGGGAGCTGTTTTTT. The chain uses TRBV5-8 and TRBJ2-2, with 9 bases fitting TRBD1. The CDR3 covers 15 residues. J was trimmed by 5 bases and V by 5 bases; bases with no gene match: 7. Germline loops: CDR1 SGHTS, CDR2 YDEGEE.